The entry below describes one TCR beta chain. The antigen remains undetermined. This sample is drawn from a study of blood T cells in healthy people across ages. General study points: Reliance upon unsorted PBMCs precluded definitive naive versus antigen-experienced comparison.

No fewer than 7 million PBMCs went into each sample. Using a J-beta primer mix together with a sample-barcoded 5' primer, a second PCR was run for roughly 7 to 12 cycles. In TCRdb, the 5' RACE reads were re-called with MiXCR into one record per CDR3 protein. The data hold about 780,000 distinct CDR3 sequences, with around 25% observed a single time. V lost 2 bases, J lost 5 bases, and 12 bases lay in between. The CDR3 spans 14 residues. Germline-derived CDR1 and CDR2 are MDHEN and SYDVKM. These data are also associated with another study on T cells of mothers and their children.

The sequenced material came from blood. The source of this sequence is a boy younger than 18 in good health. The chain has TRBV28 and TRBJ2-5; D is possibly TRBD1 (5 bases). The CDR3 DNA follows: TGTGCCAGCAGTTTAAAGGGGTCGTGGGAGACCCAGTACTTC. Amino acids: CASSLKGSWETQYF.